A single sample is the source of the 7 T cell receptor beta chains below, sequenced in a study of T cell clusters in autoimmune cytopenias (dated by TCRdb to the late 2010s). TRB amplification used 200 to 300 ng of peripheral blood genomic DNA, 41,000 or so genome equivalents, per sample. The listed sequencing device is Illumina MiSeq. Multiplex PCR with a touch-down protocol amplified TRB rearrangements, with the TRB-A and TRB-B primer pools combined in a single tube. The reads underwent TCRdb reprocessing, giving one record for each CDR3 protein sequence and no DNA. Per the sample table, the count is 4,500 to 7,000 distinct CDR3 sequences. The ten largest clones capture approximately 7% of the sample. The data were also submitted as part of a second study, on T cell repertoires in aging, cancer and after chemotherapy.

Sequences were obtained from peripheral blood. These receptor sequences come from a human donor in good health.

Its frequency marks this clonotype as medium-sized. The chain joins TRBV27 to TRBJ2-5; TCRdb's D call of TRBD1 is untestable without DNA. This CDR3 has 15 amino acids. Germline V gene data show CDR1 as MNHEY and CDR2 as SMNVEV (reference sequence). The CDR3 sequence is CASSSRTGGAKTQYF.

The chain combines TRBV7-9 with TRBJ2-2; TCRdb names TRBD1, which stays unverified in the absence of DNA. Germline CDR1 reads SEHNR; CDR2 reads FQNEAQ (reference sequence). This CDR3 spans 20 amino acids. The CDR3 spells CASTSLVQPRDTLYTGELFF.

This chain links TRBV5-4 with TRBJ1-1; TCRdb's D gene call, TRBD1, goes unchecked for lack of DNA. The CDR3 loop spans 15 amino acids. Per the germline V gene, CDR1 is SGHNT and CDR2 is YYREEE (reference sequence). The CDR3 loop reads CASSWGQGSSTEAFF. Based on the CDR3 plus reference TRBV5-4 and TRBJ1-1, the full variable domain is ETGVTQSPTHLIKTRGQQVTLRCSSQSGHNTVSWYQQALGQGPQFIFQYYREEENGRGNFPPRFSGLQFPNYSSELNVNALELDDSALYLCASSWGQGSSTEAFFGQGTRLTVV.

The V and J genes are TRBV14 and TRBJ1-2. The length of the CDR3 is 13 residues. The germline CDR1 and CDR2 sequences are SGHDN and FVKESK. This chain's CDR3 is CASSLVANYGYTF.

V gene TRBV5-1 combines with J gene TRBJ1-5. Germline V CDR1 and CDR2: SGHRS, YFSETQ. This CDR3 spans 13 amino acids. The CDR3 sequence is CASSLGHDQPQHF.

This chain joins TRBV6-1 and TRBJ2-6; absent DNA, TCRdb's TRBD2 call cannot be checked. The CDR3 covers 22 residues. Germline assignment: CDR1 MNHNS and CDR2 SASEGT. The CDR3 protein is CASSYRDRPAGALPSGANVLTF.

Measured by frequency, this clonotype is medium-sized (0.01 to 0.1%). The V and J genes are TRBV6-2 or TRBV6-3 and TRBJ2-3; TCRdb designates TRBD2, a call that cannot be tested without DNA. CDR3 length: 14 residues. Looked up from germline, CDR1 is MNHEY and CDR2 is SVGEGT. The CDR3 sequence: CASSFGRATDTQYF.